One sample yielded the 21 T cell receptor beta chains listed below, sequenced in a study of T cell repertoires in cytomegalovirus infection. A single record per CDR3 protein comes from TCRdb applying MiXCR to the reads. The top ten clones hold roughly 50% of a sample with approximately 590,000 distinct CDR3 sequences, under 45% of them seen once. These receptors' targets are unknown. The sequencing here drew on cultured PBMCs, taken from culture after CMV antigen stimulation. These receptors were obtained from a human donor in good health (CMV status not recorded). Some clones in this sample may be carry-over from other donors' samples.

The rearrangement uses TRBV6-1 and TRBJ1-5, with 9 bases aligning to TRBD1. The trim removed 8 bases at V and 3 bases at J, leaving 8 bases unmatched. The CDR3 is made up of 15 amino acids. Germline CDR1 reads MNHNS; CDR2 reads SASEGT. CDR3: CASLLGQGLNQPQHF. The DNA for the CDR3 is TGTGCCAGCCTCCTTGGACAGGGGCTCAATCAGCCCCAGCATTTT.

This clonotype has only a few counts. V gene TRBV6-5 combines with J gene TRBJ2-2; D may correspond to TRBD1 or TRBD2 (5 bases each). Germline CDR1 is MNHEY and CDR2 is SVGAGI. There are 18 residues in the CDR3. The V end was cut by 2 bases, the J end by 0 bases, with 16 bases between. In DNA form, the CDR3 reads TGTGCCAGCAGTTACAACCCCCGGGGACGGTCGAACACCGGGGAGCTGTTTTTT. Translation gives CASSYNPRGRSNTGELFF.

The chain recombines TRBV7-8 with TRBJ2-2; 7 bases line up with TRBD2. This CDR3 is 16 amino acids long. The germline CDR1 and CDR2 sequences are SGHVS and FQNEAQ. Trimming took 5 bases from V and 1 from J; bases not matched to a gene: 7. The CDR3 region is CASSRQRGRNTGELFF. The CDR3 nucleotides are TGTGCCAGCAGCCGCCAGCGCGGGAGGAACACCGGGGAGCTGTTTTTT.

In its sample, this clonotype was seen a few times. The chain links TRBV4-3 to TRBJ1-1; unclear D gene. This CDR3 contains 17 residues. Trimming took 0 bases from V and 1 from J, leaving 15 bases between them. Germline loops: CDR1 LGHNA, CDR2 YSLEER. The CDR3 loop reads CASSQDAVRFPNTEAFF. CDR3 nucleotides: TGCGCCAGCAGCCAAGATGCTGTGAGATTTCCGAACACTGAAGCTTTCTTT.

The V and J genes are TRBV27 and TRBJ2-7, with 7 bases fitting TRBD2. Germline V lookup: CDR1 MNHEY, CDR2 SMNVEV (reference sequence). The V and J ends lost 5 bases and 0 bases, in that order; junction bases with no gene match: 7. The CDR3 has 15 amino acids. In DNA form, the CDR3 reads TGTGCCAGCAGTCCCAAAGCGGGGAACTCCTACGAGCAGTACTTC. Translating it yields CASSPKAGNSYEQYF.

This clonotype was found a few times. The rearrangement uses TRBV6-1 and TRBJ2-1, with D possibly TRBD1 on 5 matching bases. CDR3 length: 14 residues. Germline V gene sequence: CDR1 MNHNS, CDR2 SASEGT. Trimming left V 10 bases short and J 2 bases short, with 15 bases between. CDR3 residues: CATTPRDPYNEQFF. As DNA, the CDR3 is TGTGCCACCACGCCCAGGGATCCCTACAATGAGCAGTTCTTC.

This clonotype was found many times. The chain links TRBV7-9 to TRBJ1-1; TRBD1 agrees at 9 bases. CDR3 length: 15 amino acids. Germline V gene data show CDR1 as SEHNR and CDR2 as FQNEAQ (reference sequence). The V and J ends lost 2 bases and 7 bases, in that order; junction bases with no gene match: 8. Here the CDR3 DNA reads TGTGCCAGCAGCTTACAACAGGGGGCACGTGATGAAGCTTTCTTT. Residues: CASSLQQGARDEAFF.

This clonotype came up a few times. The chain has TRBV6-2 or TRBV6-3 and TRBJ2-5; weak D call: TRBD1 (6 bases). The CDR3 length is 15 residues. V was trimmed by 6 bases and J by 0 bases, leaving 14 bases between them. Germline-derived CDR1 and CDR2 are MNHEY and SVGEGT. CDR3 nucleotide sequence: TGTGCCAGCAGACCGACCCGGGACAACCAAGAGACCCAGTACTTC. This gives the protein CASRPTRDNQETQYF.

The chain combines TRBV12-3 or TRBV12-4 with TRBJ1-1; D ambiguous. The CDR3 extends over 13 amino acids. V dropped 6 bases and J dropped 3 bases, with 11 bases sitting between them. The CDR3 loop is CASSHPRDTEAFF. The DNA of the CDR3 is TGTGCCAGCAGCCACCCGCGGGACACTGAAGCTTTCTTT.

The chain links TRBV6-6 to TRBJ2-7; 8 bases are a match to TRBD1. CDR3 length: 15 residues. From germline, CDR1 is MNHNY and CDR2 SVGAGI (reference sequence). Losses at the gene ends were 5 bases for V and 3 bases for J; bases not matched to a gene: 9. The DNA of the CDR3 is TGTGCCAGCAGTCGACCAGGGGGCCCGGACTACGAGCAGTACTTC. It is translated as CASSRPGGPDYEQYF.

This clonotype was observed a handful of times. This rearrangement joins TRBV27 to TRBJ2-7; the D call may be TRBD1 or TRBD2 (5 bases each). Per the germline V gene, CDR1 is MNHEY and CDR2 is SMNVEV (reference sequence). The V end was cut by 8 bases, the J end by 7 bases, with 18 bases between. The CDR3 is made up of 13 amino acids. This CDR3 reads CASGRDRFMEQYF. The CDR3 DNA reads TGTGCCAGCGGCCGGGACCGGTTTATGGAGCAGTACTTC.

The rearrangement uses TRBV7-2 and TRBJ2-3; D uncertain. The CDR3 extends over 13 amino acids. Trimming left V 2 bases short and J 5 bases short, with 8 bases between. Looked up from germline, CDR1 is SGHTA and CDR2 is FQGNSA. The CDR3 loop reads CASSLTAIDTQYF. In DNA form, the CDR3 reads TGTGCCAGCAGCTTAACCGCGATAGATACGCAGTATTTT.

This clonotype has only a few counts. The CDR3 loop is CASTRLYGTAATNEKLFF. CDR3 coding DNA: TGTGCCAGCACCAGACTTTATGGTACGGCCGCAACTAATGAAAAACTGTTTTTT. This chain links TRBV11-2 with TRBJ1-4; no definite D call. Germline assignment: CDR1 SGHAT and CDR2 FQNNGV. This CDR3 has 18 amino acids. Trimming cost V 7 bases and J 0 bases, with 21 bases left between them.

The chain carries TRBV10-3 and TRBJ1-2, with D maybe TRBD1 (5 bases). V lost 8 bases and J lost 5, with 12 bases in between. This CDR3 is built from 12 residues. CDR1 and CDR2 (germline): ENHRY, SYGVKD. CDR3 region: CAISGTGYGYTF. CDR3 nucleotides: TGTGCCATCTCTGGGACGGGGTATGGCTACACCTTC.

The gene calls are TRBV11-1 and TRBJ2-3, with D perhaps assigned TRBD1 or TRBD2 (5 bases each). The CDR3 has 14 amino acids. Germline loops: CDR1 SGHAT, CDR2 FQDESV (reference sequence). V was pared by 5 bases and J by 6 bases, with 15 bases between. The CDR3 loop reads CASSLSRGDDTQYF. CDR3 bases: TGTGCCAGCAGCCTGAGTCGGGGCGATGATACGCAGTATTTT.

At least ten counts were recorded for this clonotype. The rearrangement uses TRBV7-2 and TRBJ1-1, with D uncertain. The CDR3 length is 14 residues. Germline V gene lookup returns CDR1 SGHTA and CDR2 FQGNSA. Trimming shortened V by 5 bases and J by 0 bases, and 10 bases separated the two germline ends. The CDR3: CASSIRVMNTEAFF. In DNA, the CDR3 is TGTGCCAGCAGCATACGGGTGATGAACACTGAAGCTTTCTTT.

In this sample, this clonotype turned up a few times. The chain carries TRBV10-3 and TRBJ1-5; TRBD1 is a possible D gene (5 bases). CDR3 length equals 15 residues. Trimming removed 4 bases at V and 6 bases at J, with 16 bases between. CDR1 is ENHRY, CDR2 SYGVKD, per germline. CDR3 in DNA: TGTGCCATCAGTGGCGGGGCAGGTCAAGGTCAGCCCCAGCATTTT. It translates to CAISGGAGQGQPQHF.

This clonotype came up a few times. The chain employs TRBV7-2 and TRBJ1-2; D is unclear. The CDR3 is 15 residues long. CDR1 and CDR2 from the germline V gene are SGHTA and FQGNSA. The V end was cut by 5 bases, the J end by 2 bases, with 15 bases between. As DNA, the CDR3 is TGTGCCAGCAGCCCCCGGGGTGGCACCAACTATGGCTACACCTTC. Translation gives CASSPRGGTNYGYTF.

V is TRBV6-6 and J is TRBJ1-5; D unclear. The CDR3 length is 13 residues. From germline, CDR1 is MNHNY and CDR2 SVGAGI (reference sequence). Trimming removed 6 bases at V and 1 base at J, with 7 bases between. The CDR3 region has the DNA TGTGCCAGCAGGAGCGTCAGCAATCAGCCCCAGCATTTT. Amino acid sequence: CASRSVSNQPQHF.

A remark on this clonotype: This may arise from a read error, as a much more abundant clone is one base away. Because it lacks the conserved phenylalanine or tryptophan at the end, this CDR3 is likely a read error. This chain connects TRBV7-4 to TRBJ1-2, with TRBD1 matching 8 bases. The CDR3 spans 18 residues. V trimming: 1 base; J trimming: 0 bases; junction bases outside the gene matches: 10. Germline V lookup: CDR1 SGHVT, CDR2 SQSDAQ. The chain's CDR3 is CASSLEATGGEANYGYTY. The CDR3 bases are TGTGCCAGCAGCTTAGAGGCCACAGGGGGTGAAGCTAACTATGGCTACACCTAC.

Comment on this clonotype: It is unclear where the CDR3 begins or ends on the DNA, so no DNA is shown, and the CDR3 is as TCRdb lists it. This chain links TRBV7-2 with TRBJ2-3; the table names TRBD1, a call not compared with the DNA. Per the germline V gene, CDR1 is SGHTA and CDR2 is FQGNSA. 16 amino acids form the CDR3, both terminal residues included. The CDR3 here is CASSFRARDFTDTQYF.